These 27 T cell receptor beta chains share one sample of origin, sequenced in a study of CD8+ T cells in alopecia areata. The authors extracted RNA and reverse transcribed it into cDNA as the sequencing template. Sequencing was performed with immunoSEQ multiplex PCR; in TCRdb, only in-frame clones are kept and a portion is missing. Among 150,000 to 200,000 clones listed, 63% were seen once. This material consisted of CD4+ T cells sorted from blood, taken at week 0. The receptors were sampled from a human donor with alopecia areata.

The chain has TRBV29-1 and TRBJ2-3; no clear D. The CDR3 is 13 amino acids. V lost 6 bases and J lost 0, with 10 bases in between. CDR1 SQVTM and CDR2 ANQGSEA come from the germline V gene. CDR3 amino acids: CSVGSPSTDTQYF. The CDR3 DNA is TGCAGCGTCGGATCCCCTAGCACAGATACGCAGTATTTT.

The chain is built from TRBV29-1 and TRBJ1-1; D unclear. V lost 6 bases and J lost 3, with 17 bases in between. This CDR3 has 14 amino acids. Germline CDR1 SQVTM, CDR2 ANQGSEA. The CDR3 sequence is CSVHPVASDTEAFF. The CDR3, as DNA: TGCAGCGTACATCCCGTGGCCTCGGACACTGAAGCTTTCTTT.

The chain recombines TRBV4-3 with TRBJ2-2; D not certain. V gave up 2 bases and J gave up 0 bases, with 16 bases separating them. Germline V gene lookup returns CDR1 LGHNA and CDR2 YSLEER. The CDR3 spans 18 residues. DNA of the CDR3: TGCGCCAGCAGCCAAAAGTCGGCAGGCTTCGCGAACACCGGGGAGCTGTTTTTT. It translates to CASSQKSAGFANTGELFF.

V gene TRBV11-2 combines with J gene TRBJ1-2, with 9 bases aligning to TRBD1. V was clipped by 2 bases and J by 8 bases; unmatched bases: 9. The CDR3 consists of 15 residues. CDR1 is SGHAT, CDR2 FQNNGV, per germline. Here the CDR3 DNA reads TGTGCCAGCAGCTTATACGGCCCTACAGGGGGCGGCTACACCTTC. This codes for CASSLYGPTGGGYTF.

CDR3 sequence: CASKGLASEQYF. The CDR3 DNA follows: TGTGCCAGCAAGGGACTAGCCTCCGAGCAGTACTTC. The J gene is TRBJ2-7, the V gene TRBV27; 9 bases align to TRBD2. V shed 7 bases and J 6 bases; nucleotides not matched to a gene: 4. The CDR3 runs to 12 residues. Germline CDR1 MNHEY, CDR2 SMNVEV (reference sequence).

The chain has TRBV29-1 and TRBJ1-1; D unresolved. Trimming stripped 3 bases from V and 6 bases from J, with 14 bases between. Germline loops: CDR1 SQVTM, CDR2 ANQGSEA. The CDR3 runs to 13 residues. The CDR3: CSVDRRMDAEAFF. CDR3 sequence (DNA): TGCAGCGTTGATCGGCGGATGGACGCTGAAGCTTTCTTT. The full variable domain, its missing parts supplied by reference TRBV29-1 and TRBJ1-1, is SAVISQKPSRDICQRGTSLTIQCQVDSQVTMMFWYRQQPGQSLTLIATANQGSEATYESGFVIDKFPISRPNLTFSTLTVSNMSPEDSSIYLCSVDRRMDAEAFFGQGTRLTVV.

This clone appeared once. The chain combines TRBV7-2 with TRBJ2-5; D is uncertain. CDR1 and CDR2 (germline): SGHTA, FQGNSA. With 0 bases removed from V and 2 bases from J, the gap between germline ends came to 10 bases. The length of the CDR3 is 15 residues. Here the CDR3 reads CASSLARRQQETQYF. As DNA, the CDR3 is TGTGCCAGCAGCTTAGCACGTAGGCAGCAAGAGACCCAGTACTTC.

This clone was recorded a few times. The chain links TRBV20-1 to TRBJ1-2; no firm D call. Trimming removed 6 bases from V and 4 bases from J, with 9 bases in between. This CDR3 contains 11 residues. Germline values: CDR1 DFQATT, CDR2 SNEGSKA (reference sequence). CDR3 sequence (DNA): TGCAGTGCACGCTACGGCTATGGCTACACCTTC. Encoded protein: CSARYGYGYTF.

This clone was observed once. This chain uses TRBV30 with TRBJ1-2; possible D gene TRBD1, 6 bases. V lost 5 bases and J 8 bases, leaving 18 bases between the germline ends. CDR3 length equals 13 residues. Germline CDR1 is GTSNPN and CDR2 is SVGIG (reference sequence). CDR3 loop: CAWADRPGGGYTF. CDR3 in DNA: TGTGCCTGGGCCGACAGGCCGGGCGGCGGCTACACCTTC.

The genes are TRBV11-2 and TRBJ1-5, with 7 bases aligning to TRBD1. The CDR3 has 13 residues. The J segment lost 4 bases and the V segment lost 4 bases, leaving 1 base of the junction unmatched. Germline V lookup: CDR1 SGHAT, CDR2 FQNNGV. CDR3 residues: CASSSQGNQPQHF. The CDR3 DNA sequence: TGTGCCAGCAGCTCACAGGGGAATCAGCCCCAGCATTTT.

The CDR3 spells CSVTDGNSPLHF. The CDR3 DNA reads TGCAGCGTTACGGACGGGAATTCACCCCTCCACTTT. The rearrangement links TRBV29-1 to TRBJ1-6; D is uncertain. This CDR3 region has 12 residues. Germline CDR1 reads SQVTM; CDR2 reads ANQGSEA. Trimming took 5 bases from V and 7 from J, leaving 9 bases between them.

A word on this clone: Other DNA sequences from this sample encode an identical CDR3 as well. The V and J genes are TRBV29-1 and TRBJ2-2, with 10 bases aligning to TRBD1. The CDR3 length is 14 residues. The germline gives CDR1 SQVTM, CDR2 ANQGSEA. The V segment lost 7 bases and the J segment 1 base; nucleotides outside the gene matches: 3. In nucleotides, the CDR3 is TGCAGCGCAGGGACAGGGGTGAACACCGGGGAGCTGTTTTTT. This gives the protein CSAGTGVNTGELFF.

This clone was observed many times. The gene calls are TRBV5-6 and TRBJ2-6; tentative D call: TRBD2 (5 bases). This CDR3 has 15 amino acids. The ends were cut back, 2 bases at V and 1 base at J, with 7 bases in the middle. Germline CDR1 SGHDT, CDR2 YYEEEE. CDR3 DNA: TGTGCCAGCAGCTTCGGGGTATCTGGGGCCAACGTCCTGACTTTC. Encoded protein: CASSFGVSGANVLTF.

A word on this clone: Other DNA sequences in the sample encode the same CDR3. The chain combines TRBV30 with TRBJ1-1; no definite D call. V was shortened by 2 bases and J by 1 base, with 8 bases between the two germline ends. CDR1 is GTSNPN and CDR2 is SVGIG in the germline V gene (reference sequence). This CDR3 has 13 residues. The CDR3 region is CAWSLSENTEAFF. The CDR3 DNA reads TGTGCCTGGAGTTTGTCCGAGAACACTGAAGCTTTCTTT.

This clone was picked up a small number of times. DNA of the CDR3: TGTGCCAGCAGCTTTCGTTGGATGGGCGGAAACACCATATATTTT. It encodes CASSFRWMGGNTIYF. The chain has TRBV5-6 and TRBJ1-3; D call uncertain. The CDR3 loop spans 15 amino acids. Germline V CDR1 and CDR2: SGHDT, YYEEEE. Trimming took off 2 bases at V and 4 bases at J, with 13 bases between the two ends.

The chain employs TRBV20-1 and TRBJ2-1; D remains ambiguous. V lost 5 bases and J 12 bases, leaving 14 bases between the germline ends. There are 11 residues in the CDR3. Germline V gives CDR1 DFQATT, CDR2 SNEGSKA (reference sequence). The CDR3 DNA reads as TGCAGTGCTGATCACCGGTCTAGGCAGTTCTTC. Amino acid sequence: CSADHRSRQFF.

V and J are TRBV27 and TRBJ2-1, with 10 bases identical to TRBD1. Trimming removed 5 bases from V and 5 bases from J; junction bases left unmatched: 6. The CDR3 runs to 15 residues. Germline CDR1 and CDR2: MNHEY and SMNVEV (reference sequence). The CDR3, as DNA: TGTGCCAGCAGTAGCGGGACAGGGGCTAACAATGAGCAGTTCTTC. This sequence encodes CASSSGTGANNEQFF.

V is TRBV7-2 and J is TRBJ2-3; D may match TRBD1 or TRBD2 (6 bases each). V was cut by 5 bases and J by 12 bases, with 27 bases left in between. The length of the CDR3 is 16 residues. Germline CDR1 reads SGHTA; CDR2 reads FQGNSA. CDR3 amino acids: CASSRQAQTRLEDQYF. The CDR3 DNA is TGTGCCAGCAGCCGACAGGCACAGACTAGATTGGAGGACCAGTATTTT.

V is TRBV7-2 and J is TRBJ1-1, with TRBD1 matching over 7 bases. This CDR3 comprises 14 residues. V lost 5 bases, J lost 0 bases, and 3 bases stayed unmatched. Germline V lookup: CDR1 SGHTA, CDR2 FQGNSA. CDR3 sequence: CASSGDSLNTEAFF. CDR3 DNA: TGTGCCAGCAGCGGGGACAGCTTGAACACTGAAGCTTTCTTT. The whole variable domain, filled in from reference TRBV7-2 and TRBJ1-1, reads GAGVSQSPSNKVTEKGKDVELRCDPISGHTALYWYRQSLGQGLEFLIYFQGNSAPDKSGLPSDRFSAERTGGSVSTLTIQRTQQEDSAVYLCASSGDSLNTEAFFGQGTRLTVV.

The CDR3 protein is CSVETGDNSPLHF. The CDR3 DNA reads as TGCAGCGTTGAAACAGGGGATAATTCACCCCTCCACTTT. The chain recombines TRBV29-1 with TRBJ1-6, with 7 bases that match TRBD1. Per the germline V gene, CDR1 is SQVTM and CDR2 is ANQGSEA. The CDR3 length is 13 residues. Unmatched junction bases numbered 0, after V lost 2 bases and J lost 5 bases.

The CDR3 sequence: CASSQRGAATNEKLFF. CDR3 DNA: TGCGCCAGCAGCCAAAGGGGGGCAGCAACTAATGAAAAACTGTTTTTT. The chain combines TRBV4-1 with TRBJ1-4, with a tentative D call TRBD1 (6 bases). V dropped 2 bases and J dropped 0 bases, with 10 bases sitting between them. Germline CDR1 is MGHRA and CDR2 is YSYEKL. The CDR3 runs to 16 residues.

The chain recombines TRBV27 with TRBJ2-3; TRBD2 matches 9 bases. This CDR3 has 19 amino acids. The germline gives CDR1 MNHEY, CDR2 SMNVEV (reference sequence). V was pared by 2 bases and J by 4 bases, with 16 bases of the junction left unmatched. The DNA of the CDR3 is TGTGCCAGCAGTTTAGGGGCACTAGCGGGTCGGACGGAATCAGATACGCAGTATTTT. Translated: CASSLGALAGRTESDTQYF.

The chain combines TRBV30 with TRBJ2-1; D ambiguous. The germline V and J ends were trimmed by 2 bases and 5 bases, with 13 bases remaining between them. CDR1 GTSNPN and CDR2 SVGIG come from the germline V gene (reference sequence). This CDR3 contains 14 residues. CDR3 in DNA: TGTGCCTGGAGTTTCTTAGGACCAAACAATGAGCAGTTCTTC. It translates to CAWSFLGPNNEQFF.

This clone was recorded only once. The chain is built from TRBV6-4 and TRBJ2-1; the D gene is possibly TRBD1 (5 bases). Germline loops: CDR1 MRHNA, CDR2 SNTAGT. The V end lost 6 bases, the J end lost 6 bases, and 21 bases lay between the germline ends. This CDR3 is 16 amino acids long. CDR3 DNA sequence: TGTGCCAGCAGCCCCCCTCGACAGTCGCAGTTCAATGAGCAGTTCTTC. This encodes CASSPPRQSQFNEQFF.

This chain links TRBV7-2 with TRBJ2-1; no definite D call. V lost 5 bases and J 7 bases, leaving 12 bases between the germline ends. Per germline, CDR1 SGHTA and CDR2 FQGNSA. The CDR3 extends over 13 amino acids. The CDR3 nucleotides are TGTGCCAGCAGCGTAGAAGTAATGAATGAGCAGTTCTTC. It specifies CASSVEVMNEQFF.

This clone was seen only a few times. The genes are TRBV7-2 and TRBJ2-7; maybe TRBD2 (6 bases). Trimming took off 2 bases at V and 7 bases at J, with 18 bases between the two ends. CDR3 length: 15 residues. Germline CDR1 is SGHTA and CDR2 is FQGNSA. This CDR3 reads CASSLPDAGPGEQYF. CDR3 bases: TGTGCCAGCAGCTTACCCGATGCGGGGCCGGGGGAGCAGTACTTC.

The chain has TRBV5-4 and TRBJ1-2; no firm D call. Trimming removed 5 bases at V and 8 bases at J, with 10 bases between. Germline lookup yields CDR1 SGHNT and CDR2 YYREEE (reference sequence). CDR3 size: 11 residues. Here the CDR3 DNA reads TGTGCCAGCAGTACGACGGGCGGCTACACCTTC. Amino acid sequence: CASSTTGGYTF.